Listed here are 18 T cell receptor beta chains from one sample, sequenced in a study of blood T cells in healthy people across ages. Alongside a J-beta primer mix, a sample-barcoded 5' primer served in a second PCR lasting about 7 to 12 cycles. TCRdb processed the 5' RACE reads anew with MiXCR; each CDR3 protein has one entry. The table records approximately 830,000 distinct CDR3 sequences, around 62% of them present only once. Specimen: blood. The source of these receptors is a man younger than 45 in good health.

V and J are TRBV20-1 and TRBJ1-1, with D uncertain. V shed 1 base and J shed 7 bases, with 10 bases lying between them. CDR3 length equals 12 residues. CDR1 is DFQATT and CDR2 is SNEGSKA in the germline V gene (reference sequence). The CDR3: CSARAAALEAFF. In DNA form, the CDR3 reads TGCAGTGCTAGAGCGGCCGCCCTTGAAGCTTTCTTT.

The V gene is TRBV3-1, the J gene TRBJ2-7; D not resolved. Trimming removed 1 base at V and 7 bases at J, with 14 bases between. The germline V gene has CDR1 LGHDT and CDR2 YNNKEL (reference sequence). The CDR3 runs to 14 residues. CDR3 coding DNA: TGTGCCAGCAGCCAAGGCTACTTAGCTCAGGAGCAGTACTTC. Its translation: CASSQGYLAQEQYF.

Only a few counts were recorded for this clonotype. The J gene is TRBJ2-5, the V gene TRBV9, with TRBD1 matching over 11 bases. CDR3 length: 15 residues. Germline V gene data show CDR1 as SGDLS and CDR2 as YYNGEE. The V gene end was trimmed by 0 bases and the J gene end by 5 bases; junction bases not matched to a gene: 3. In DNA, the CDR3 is TGTGCCAGCAGCGTAGGGACAGGGGGCTTTGAGACCCAGTACTTC. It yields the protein CASSVGTGGFETQYF.

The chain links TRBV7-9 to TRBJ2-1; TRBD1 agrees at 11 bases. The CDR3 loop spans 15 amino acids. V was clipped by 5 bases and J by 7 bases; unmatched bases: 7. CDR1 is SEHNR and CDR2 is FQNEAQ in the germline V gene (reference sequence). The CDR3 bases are TGTGCCAGCAGCCCGGACAGGGGGCGCGAGAATGAGCAGTTCTTC. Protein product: CASSPDRGRENEQFF.

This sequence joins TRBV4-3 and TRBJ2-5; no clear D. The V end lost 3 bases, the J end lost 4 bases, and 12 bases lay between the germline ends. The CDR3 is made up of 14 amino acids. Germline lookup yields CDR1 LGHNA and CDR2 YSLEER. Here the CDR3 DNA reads TGCGCCAGCAGCCAGGGTATTATAAGAGAGACCCAGTACTTC. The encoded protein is CASSQGIIRETQYF.

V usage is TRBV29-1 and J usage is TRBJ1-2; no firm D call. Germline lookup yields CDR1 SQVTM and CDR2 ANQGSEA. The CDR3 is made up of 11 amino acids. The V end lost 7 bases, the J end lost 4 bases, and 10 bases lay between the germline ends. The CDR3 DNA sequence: TGCAGCGCTGAGGACGCCTATGGCTACACCTTC. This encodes CSAEDAYGYTF.

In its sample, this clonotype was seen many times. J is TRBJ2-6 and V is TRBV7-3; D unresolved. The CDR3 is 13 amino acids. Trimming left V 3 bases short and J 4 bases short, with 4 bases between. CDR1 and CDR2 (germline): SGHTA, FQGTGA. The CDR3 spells CASSFQGANVLTF. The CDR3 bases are TGTGCCAGCAGCTTTCAGGGGGCCAACGTCCTGACTTTC.

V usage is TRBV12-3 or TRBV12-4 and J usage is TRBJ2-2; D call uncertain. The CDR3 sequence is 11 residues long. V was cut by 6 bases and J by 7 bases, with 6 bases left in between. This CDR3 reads CASRYGGELFF. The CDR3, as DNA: TGTGCCAGCAGATATGGCGGGGAGCTGTTTTTT.

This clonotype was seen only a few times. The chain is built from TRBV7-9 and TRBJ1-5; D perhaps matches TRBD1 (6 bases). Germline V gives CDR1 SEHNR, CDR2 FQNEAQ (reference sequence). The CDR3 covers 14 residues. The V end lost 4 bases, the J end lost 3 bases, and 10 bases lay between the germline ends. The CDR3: CASSSPGHNQPQHF. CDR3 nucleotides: TGTGCCAGCAGCTCTCCGGGACACAATCAGCCCCAGCATTTT.

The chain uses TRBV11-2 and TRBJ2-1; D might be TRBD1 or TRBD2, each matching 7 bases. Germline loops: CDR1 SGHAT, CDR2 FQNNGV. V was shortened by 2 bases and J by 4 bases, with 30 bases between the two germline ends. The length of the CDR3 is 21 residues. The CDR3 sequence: CASSLYPHHEGGTANYNEQFF. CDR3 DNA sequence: TGTGCCAGCAGCTTATACCCTCATCACGAGGGAGGGACAGCGAATTACAATGAGCAGTTCTTC.

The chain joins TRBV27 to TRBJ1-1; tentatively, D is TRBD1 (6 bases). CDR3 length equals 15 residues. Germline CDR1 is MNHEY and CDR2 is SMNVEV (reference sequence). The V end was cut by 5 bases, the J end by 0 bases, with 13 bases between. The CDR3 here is CASSGGARLNTEAFF. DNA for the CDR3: TGTGCCAGCAGTGGGGGGGCCCGTTTGAACACTGAAGCTTTCTTT.

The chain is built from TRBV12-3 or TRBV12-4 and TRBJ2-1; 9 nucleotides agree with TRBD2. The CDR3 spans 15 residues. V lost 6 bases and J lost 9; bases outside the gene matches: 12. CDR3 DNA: TGTGCCAGCAGCTGGGGTAGCGGGGGCCAGCGTGAGCAGTTCTTC. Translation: CASSWGSGGQREQFF.

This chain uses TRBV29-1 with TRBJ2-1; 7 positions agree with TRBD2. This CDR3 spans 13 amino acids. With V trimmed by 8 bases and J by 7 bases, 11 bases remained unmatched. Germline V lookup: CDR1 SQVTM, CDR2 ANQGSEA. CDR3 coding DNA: TGCAGCCTCGAGTGGGGGGGGGGAAATGAGCAGTTCTTC. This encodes CSLEWGGGNEQFF.

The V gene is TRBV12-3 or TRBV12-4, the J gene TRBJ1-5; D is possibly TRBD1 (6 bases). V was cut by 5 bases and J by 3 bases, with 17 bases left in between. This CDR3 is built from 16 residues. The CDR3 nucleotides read TGTGCCAGCAGTCTCCAGTTGGACAGATACAATCAGCCCCAGCATTTT. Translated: CASSLQLDRYNQPQHF.

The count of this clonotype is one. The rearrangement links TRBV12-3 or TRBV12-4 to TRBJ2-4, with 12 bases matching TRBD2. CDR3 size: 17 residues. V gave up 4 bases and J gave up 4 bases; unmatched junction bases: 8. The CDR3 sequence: CASSSQRLAGAKNIQYF. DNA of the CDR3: TGTGCCAGCAGTTCTCAAAGACTAGCGGGGGCAAAAAACATTCAGTACTTC.

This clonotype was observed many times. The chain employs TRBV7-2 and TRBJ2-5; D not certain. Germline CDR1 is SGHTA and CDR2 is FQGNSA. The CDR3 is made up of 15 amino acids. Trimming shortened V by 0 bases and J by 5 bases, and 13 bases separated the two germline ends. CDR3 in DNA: TGTGCCAGCAGCTTAGCGGGCGAGGCGTGGGAGACCCAGTACTTC. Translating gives CASSLAGEAWETQYF.

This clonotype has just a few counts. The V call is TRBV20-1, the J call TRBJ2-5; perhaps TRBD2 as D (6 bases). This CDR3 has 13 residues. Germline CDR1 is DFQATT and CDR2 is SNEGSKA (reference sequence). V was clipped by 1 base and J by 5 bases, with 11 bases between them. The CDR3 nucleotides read TGCAGTGCTAGAGGGGCGGGGAGGGAGACCCAGTACTTC. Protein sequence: CSARGAGRETQYF.

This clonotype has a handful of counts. The CDR3 DNA reads TGTGCCAGCAGGTTAACTAGCGTAAGCACAGATACGCAGTATTTT. Translation: CASRLTSVSTDTQYF. The chain joins TRBV12-3 or TRBV12-4 to TRBJ2-3, with 7 bases identical to TRBD2. J lost 0 bases, V lost 6 bases, and 6 bases had no gene match. The CDR3 length is 15 residues.